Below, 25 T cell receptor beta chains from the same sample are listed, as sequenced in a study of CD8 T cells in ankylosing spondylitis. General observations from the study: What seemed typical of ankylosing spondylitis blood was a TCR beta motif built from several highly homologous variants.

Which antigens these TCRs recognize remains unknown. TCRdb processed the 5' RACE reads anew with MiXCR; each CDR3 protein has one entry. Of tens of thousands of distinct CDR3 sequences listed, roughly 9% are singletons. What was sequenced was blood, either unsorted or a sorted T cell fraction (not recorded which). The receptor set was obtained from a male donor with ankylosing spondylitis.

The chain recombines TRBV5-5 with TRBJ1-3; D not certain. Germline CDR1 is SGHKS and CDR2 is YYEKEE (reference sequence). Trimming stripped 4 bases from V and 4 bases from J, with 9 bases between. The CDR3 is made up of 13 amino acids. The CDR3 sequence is CASSANSGNTIYF. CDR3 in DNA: TGTGCCAGCAGCGCCAACTCAGGAAACACCATATATTTT. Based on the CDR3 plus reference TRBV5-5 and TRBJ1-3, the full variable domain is DAGVTQSPTHLIKTRGQQVTLRCSPISGHKSVSWYQQVLGQGPQFIFQYYEKEERGRGNFPDRFSARQFPNYSSELNVNALLLGDSALYLCASSANSGNTIYFGEGSWLTVV.

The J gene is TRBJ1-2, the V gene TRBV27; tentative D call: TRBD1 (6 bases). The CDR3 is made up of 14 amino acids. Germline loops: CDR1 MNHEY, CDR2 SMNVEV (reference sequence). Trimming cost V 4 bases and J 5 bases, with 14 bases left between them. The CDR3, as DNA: TGTGCCAGCAGTTCCCAATCAGGGGAATATGGCTACACCTTC. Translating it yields CASSSQSGEYGYTF.

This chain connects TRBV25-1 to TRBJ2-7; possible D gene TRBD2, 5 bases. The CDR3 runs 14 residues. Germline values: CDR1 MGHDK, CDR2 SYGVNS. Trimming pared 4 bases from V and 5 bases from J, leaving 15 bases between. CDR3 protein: CASSGREGVHEQYV. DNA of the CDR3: TGTGCCAGCAGTGGCCGGGAAGGAGTCCACGAGCAGTACGTC.

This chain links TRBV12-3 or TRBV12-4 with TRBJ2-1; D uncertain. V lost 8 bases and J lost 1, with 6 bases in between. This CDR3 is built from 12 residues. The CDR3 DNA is TGTGCCAGCCGCATGTCCTACAATGAGCAGTTCTTC. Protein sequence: CASRMSYNEQFF.

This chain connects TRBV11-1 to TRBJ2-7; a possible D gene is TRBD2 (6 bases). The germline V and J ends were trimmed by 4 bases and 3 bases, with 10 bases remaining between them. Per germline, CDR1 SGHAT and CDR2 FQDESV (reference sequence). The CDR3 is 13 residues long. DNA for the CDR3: TGTGCCAGCAGCTCTCGGGGGAGCTACGAGCAGTACGTC. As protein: CASSSRGSYEQYV.

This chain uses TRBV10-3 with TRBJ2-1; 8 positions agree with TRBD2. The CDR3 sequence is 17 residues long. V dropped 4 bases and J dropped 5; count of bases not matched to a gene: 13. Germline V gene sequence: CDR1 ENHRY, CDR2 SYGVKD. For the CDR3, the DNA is TGTGCCATCAGTGTAAGTCTAGCGGGTAATTCCAACAATGAGCAGTTCTTC. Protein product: CAISVSLAGNSNNEQFF.

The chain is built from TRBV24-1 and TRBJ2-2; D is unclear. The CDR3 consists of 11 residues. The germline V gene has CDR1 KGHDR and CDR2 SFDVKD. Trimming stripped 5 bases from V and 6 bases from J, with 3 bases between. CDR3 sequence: CATSGAGELFF. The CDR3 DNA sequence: TGTGCCACCAGTGGGGCCGGGGAGCTGTTTTTT.

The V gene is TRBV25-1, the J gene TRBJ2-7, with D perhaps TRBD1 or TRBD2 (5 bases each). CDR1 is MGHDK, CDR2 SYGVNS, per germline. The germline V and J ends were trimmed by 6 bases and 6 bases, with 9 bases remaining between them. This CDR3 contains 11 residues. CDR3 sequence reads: CASSWGSEQYF. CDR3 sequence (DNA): TGTGCCAGCAGCTGGGGGAGCGAGCAGTACTTC.

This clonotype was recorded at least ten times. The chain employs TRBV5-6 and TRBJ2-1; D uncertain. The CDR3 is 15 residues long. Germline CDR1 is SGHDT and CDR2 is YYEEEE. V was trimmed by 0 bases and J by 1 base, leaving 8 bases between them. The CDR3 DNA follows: TGTGCCAGCAGCTTGGATGGCGCTTCCTACAATGAGCAGTTCTTC. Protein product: CASSLDGASYNEQFF.

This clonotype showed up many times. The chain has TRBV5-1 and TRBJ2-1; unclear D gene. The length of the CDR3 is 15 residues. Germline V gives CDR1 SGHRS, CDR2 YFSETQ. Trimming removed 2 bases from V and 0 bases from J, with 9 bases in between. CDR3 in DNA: TGCGCCAGCAGCTTCGTCGAAAGCTCCTACAATGAGCAGTTCTTC. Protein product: CASSFVESSYNEQFF. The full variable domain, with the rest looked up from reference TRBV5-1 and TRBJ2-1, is KAGVTQTPRYLIKTRGQQVTLSCSPISGHRSVSWYQQTPGQGLQFLFEYFSETQRNKGNFPGRFSGRQFSNSRSEMNVSTLELGDSALYLCASSFVESSYNEQFFGPGTRLTVL.

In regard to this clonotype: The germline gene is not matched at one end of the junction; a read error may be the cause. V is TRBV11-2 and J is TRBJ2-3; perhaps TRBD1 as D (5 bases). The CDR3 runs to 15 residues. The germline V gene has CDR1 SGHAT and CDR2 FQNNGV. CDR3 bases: TGTGCCAGCAGCGCCAGGGTAGCAGGCACAGATACGCTGTATTTT. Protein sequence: CASSARVAGTDTLYF. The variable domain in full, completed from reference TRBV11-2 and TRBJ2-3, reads EAGVAQSPRYKIIEKRQSVAFWCNPISGHATLYWYQQILGQGPKLLIQFQNNGVVDDSQLPKDRFSAERLKGVDSTLKIQPAKLEDSAVYLCASSARVAGTDTLYFGPGTRLTVL.

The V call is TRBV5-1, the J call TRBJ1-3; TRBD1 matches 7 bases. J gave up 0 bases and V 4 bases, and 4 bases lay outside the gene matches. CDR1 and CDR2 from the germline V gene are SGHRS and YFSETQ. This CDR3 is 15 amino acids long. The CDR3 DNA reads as TGCGCCAGCAGCCATGGGACAGACTCTGGAAACACCATATATTTT. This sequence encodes CASSHGTDSGNTIYF.

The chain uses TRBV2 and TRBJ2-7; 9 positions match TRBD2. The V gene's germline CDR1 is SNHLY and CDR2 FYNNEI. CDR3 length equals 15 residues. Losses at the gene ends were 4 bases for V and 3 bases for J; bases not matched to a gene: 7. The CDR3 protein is CASSGWETSGYEQYF. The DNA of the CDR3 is TGTGCCAGCAGTGGTTGGGAGACTAGCGGCTACGAGCAGTACTTC.

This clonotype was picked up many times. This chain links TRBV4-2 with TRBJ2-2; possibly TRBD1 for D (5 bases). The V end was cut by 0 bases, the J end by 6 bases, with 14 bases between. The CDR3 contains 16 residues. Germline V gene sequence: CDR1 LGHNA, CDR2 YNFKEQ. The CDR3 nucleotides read TGTGCCAGCAGCCAAGATGGCGGCCTCAGGGCCGGGGAGCTGTTTTTT. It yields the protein CASSQDGGLRAGELFF.

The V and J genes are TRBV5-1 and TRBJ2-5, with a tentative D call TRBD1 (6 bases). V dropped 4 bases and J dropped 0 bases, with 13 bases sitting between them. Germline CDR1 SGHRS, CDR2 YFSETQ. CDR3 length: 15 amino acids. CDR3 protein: CASSPDSRYQETQYF. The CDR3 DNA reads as TGCGCCAGCAGCCCGGACAGCCGGTACCAAGAGACCCAGTACTTC.

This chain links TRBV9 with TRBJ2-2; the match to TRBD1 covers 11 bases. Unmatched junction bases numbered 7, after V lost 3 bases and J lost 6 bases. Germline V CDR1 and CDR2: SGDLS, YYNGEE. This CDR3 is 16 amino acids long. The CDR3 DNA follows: TGTGCCAGCAGCGGGTCGGGACAGGGGGGGGCCGGGGAGCTGTTTTTT. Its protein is CASSGSGQGGAGELFF. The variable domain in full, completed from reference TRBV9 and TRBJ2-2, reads DSGVTQTPKHLITATGQRVTLRCSPRSGDLSVYWYQQSLDQGLQFLIQYYNGEERAKGNILERFSAQQFPDLHSELNLSSLELGDSALYFCASSGSGQGGAGELFFGEGSRLTVL.

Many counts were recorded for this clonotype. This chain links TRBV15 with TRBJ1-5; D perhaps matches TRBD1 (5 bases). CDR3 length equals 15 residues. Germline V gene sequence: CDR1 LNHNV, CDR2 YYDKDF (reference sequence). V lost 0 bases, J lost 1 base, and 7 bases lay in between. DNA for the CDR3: TGTGCCACCAGCAGAGATCGGGACAGCAATCAGCCCCAGCATTTT. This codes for CATSRDRDSNQPQHF.

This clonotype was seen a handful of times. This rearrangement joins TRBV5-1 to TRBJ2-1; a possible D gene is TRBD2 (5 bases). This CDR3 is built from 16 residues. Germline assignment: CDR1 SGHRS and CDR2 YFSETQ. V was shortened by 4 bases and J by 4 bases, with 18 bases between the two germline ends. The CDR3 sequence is CASSNPDGVGYNEQFF. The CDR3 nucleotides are TGCGCCAGCAGCAACCCCGACGGGGTAGGTTACAATGAGCAGTTCTTC.

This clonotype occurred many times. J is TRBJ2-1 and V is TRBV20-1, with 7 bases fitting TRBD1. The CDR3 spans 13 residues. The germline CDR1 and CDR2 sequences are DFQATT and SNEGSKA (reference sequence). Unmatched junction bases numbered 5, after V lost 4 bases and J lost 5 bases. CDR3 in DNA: TGCAGTGCTACCGCGACAGGGAACAATGAGCAGTTCTTC. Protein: CSATATGNNEQFF.

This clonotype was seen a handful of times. As DNA, the CDR3 is TGTGCCAGCAGCTTAGCTGCGGGGGCGTACAATTCACCCCTCCACTTT. As protein: CASSLAAGAYNSPLHF. The rearrangement links TRBV7-8 to TRBJ1-6; D possibly corresponds to TRBD1 (6 bases). This CDR3 is built from 16 residues. Trimming shortened V by 0 bases and J by 7 bases, and 13 bases separated the two germline ends. Looked up from germline, CDR1 is SGHVS and CDR2 is FQNEAQ.

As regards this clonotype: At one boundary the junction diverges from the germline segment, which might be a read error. CDR3 sequence: CASSPPQARSYEQHF. In DNA, the CDR3 is TGTGCCAGCTCACCACCCCAGGCTCGCTCCTACGAGCAGCACTTC. V and J are TRBV18 and TRBJ2-7; D is undetermined. The CDR3 has 15 amino acids. Per the germline V gene, CDR1 is KGHSH and CDR2 is LQKENI.

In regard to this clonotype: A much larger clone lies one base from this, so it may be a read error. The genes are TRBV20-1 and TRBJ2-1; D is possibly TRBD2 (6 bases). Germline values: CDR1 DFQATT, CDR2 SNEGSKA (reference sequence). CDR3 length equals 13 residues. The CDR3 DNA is TGCAGTGCTAGAGGCGGGGTCCACAATGAGCTGTTCTTC. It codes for CSARGGVHNELFF.

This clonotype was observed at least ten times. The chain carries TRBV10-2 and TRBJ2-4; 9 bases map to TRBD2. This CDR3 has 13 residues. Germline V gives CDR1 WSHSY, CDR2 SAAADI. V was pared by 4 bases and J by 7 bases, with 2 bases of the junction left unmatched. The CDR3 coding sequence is TGCGCCAGCAGTGCGCGGGAGGGGAACATTCAGTACTTC. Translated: CASSAREGNIQYF.

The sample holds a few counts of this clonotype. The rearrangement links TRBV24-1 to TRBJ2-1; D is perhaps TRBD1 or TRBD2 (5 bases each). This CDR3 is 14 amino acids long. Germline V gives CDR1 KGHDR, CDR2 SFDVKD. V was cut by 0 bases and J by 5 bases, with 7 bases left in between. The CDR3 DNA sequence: TGTGCCACCAGTGATTTGGAGGGGAACAATGAGCAGTTCTTC. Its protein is CATSDLEGNNEQFF.

This CDR3 is CASSLDKGRGVDEQFF. Written as DNA, the CDR3 is TGTGCCAGCAGCTTAGACAAGGGTCGGGGAGTAGATGAGCAGTTCTTC. The chain carries TRBV7-2 and TRBJ2-1; possibly TRBD2 for D (5 bases). V lost 1 base and J 8 bases, leaving 18 bases between the germline ends. Germline CDR1 and CDR2: SGHTA and FQGNSA. The CDR3 has 16 residues.